Shown below are 11 T cell receptor beta chains from a single sample sequenced in a study of T-cell reconstitution after alpha-beta-depleted transplantation in children. Unique molecular identifiers were built into the TCRbeta library. A single record per CDR3 protein comes from TCRdb applying MiXCR to the PCR reads. This sample carries tens of thousands of distinct CDR3 sequences, roughly 4.9% of them seen once, and the ten largest clones take 15% to 20%. Sequencing used PBMCs, mostly from graft donor cells, obtained 180 days after TCRalphabeta/CD19-depleted stem cell transplant. The source of these receptors is a boy younger than two who had a stem cell transplant for acute myeloid leukemia, so the T cells may come from the graft donor.

This clonotype came up many times. The chain couples TRBV5-1 to TRBJ2-3; D gene uncertain. Looked up from germline, CDR1 is SGHRS and CDR2 is YFSETQ. The CDR3 consists of 16 residues. V was shortened by 4 bases and J by 2 bases, with 17 bases between the two germline ends. For the CDR3, the DNA is TGCGCCAGCAGCCCACTCCTAGGTGGATCCACAGATACGCAGTATTTT. It codes for CASSPLLGGSTDTQYF.

This clonotype was seen more than once but under ten times. The gene calls are TRBV5-1 and TRBJ2-3, with 8 bases identical to TRBD1. Germline V gene sequence: CDR1 SGHRS, CDR2 YFSETQ. Losses at the gene ends were 5 bases for V and 6 bases for J; bases not matched to a gene: 8. CDR3 size: 14 residues. The CDR3 DNA sequence: TGCGCCAGCAGTGGTCAGCAGGGGGCGGATACGCAGTATTTT. Protein sequence: CASSGQQGADTQYF.

This clonotype has at least ten counts. The rearrangement joins TRBV7-6 to TRBJ2-3, with 7 bases lining up with TRBD2. The CDR3 spans 18 residues. With V trimmed by 0 bases and J by 2 bases, 11 bases remained unmatched. Germline-derived CDR1 and CDR2 are SGHVS and FNYEAQ. The CDR3 sequence: CASSLAGSGGRNTDTQYF. The CDR3 region has the DNA TGTGCCAGCAGCTTAGCGGGTTCGGGGGGACGGAACACAGATACGCAGTATTTT. Full variable domain (rest looked up from reference TRBV7-6 and TRBJ2-3): GAGVSQSPRYKVTKRGQDVALRCDPISGHVSLYWYRQALGQGPEFLTYFNYEAQQDKSGLPNDRFSAERPEGSISTLTIQRTEQRDSAMYRCASSLAGSGGRNTDTQYFGPGTRLTVL.

This clonotype was seen at least ten times. The chain carries TRBV12-3 or TRBV12-4 and TRBJ2-2, with no clear D. The CDR3 totals 17 residues. The V and J ends lost 0 bases and 3 bases respectively, with 14 bases between them. The CDR3 spells CASSLALGLFDTGELFF. The DNA for the CDR3 is TGTGCCAGCAGTTTAGCGCTAGGGTTATTCGACACCGGGGAGCTGTTTTTT.

There are many counts of this clonotype. CDR3 nucleotides: TGCAGCGTTGAAAGGACTAGCGCGGATGAGCAGTTCTTC. Protein sequence: CSVERTSADEQFF. The chain uses TRBV29-1 and TRBJ2-1, with 9 bases that match TRBD2. The CDR3 consists of 13 residues. Germline V CDR1 and CDR2: SQVTM, ANQGSEA. V was clipped by 2 bases and J by 8 bases; unmatched bases: 4.

This clonotype was recorded many times. The rearrangement joins TRBV20-1 to TRBJ1-3; no clear D gene. CDR1 and CDR2 (germline): DFQATT, SNEGSKA (reference sequence). Trimming left V 1 base short and J 4 bases short, with 2 bases between. The CDR3 is made up of 11 amino acids. The CDR3 coding sequence is TGCAGTGCTAGAGGGGGAAACACCATATATTTT. It translates to CSARGGNTIYF.

This clonotype was recorded many times. The rearrangement joins TRBV3-2 to TRBJ2-2; TRBD2 was called by the table and not checked on the DNA. TRBV3-2 is recorded as a pseudogene. CDR3 length: 13 residues. The CDR3 coding sequence is TGTGCCAGCAGCCAGGGAGGGTCCGGGGAGCTGTTTTTT. Its protein product is CASSQGGSGELFF.

This clonotype was picked up many times. The CDR3 sequence is CSASATVNVLTF. In nucleotides, the CDR3 is TGCAGTGCTAGCGCGACCGTCAACGTCCTGACTTTC. The chain combines TRBV20-1 with TRBJ2-6; no clear D. CDR3 length: 12 residues. Trimming pared 3 bases from V and 9 bases from J, leaving 9 bases between. Germline V gives CDR1 DFQATT, CDR2 SNEGSKA (reference sequence).

This chain joins TRBV2 and TRBJ2-1, with a weak D call TRBD2 (6 bases). V shed 11 bases and J shed 2 bases, with 31 bases lying between them. The germline V gene has CDR1 SNHLY and CDR2 FYNNEI. The CDR3 runs to 19 residues. The CDR3: CALSYPLGLAGLAYNEQFF. The CDR3 nucleotides are TGTGCCCTCAGTTACCCGCTGGGCTTGGCGGGGCTCGCCTACAATGAGCAGTTCTTC.

This clonotype was counted ten times or more. The chain recombines TRBV5-5 with TRBJ1-5; a possible D gene is TRBD1 (5 bases). The CDR3 loop spans 14 amino acids. The V and J ends lost 3 bases and 6 bases respectively, with 13 bases between them. Germline loops: CDR1 SGHKS, CDR2 YYEKEE (reference sequence). The CDR3 DNA reads TGTGCCAGCAGCTCCGACGGGGGTACTCAGCCCCAGCATTTT. Translating it yields CASSSDGGTQPQHF.

The chain recombines TRBV7-6 with TRBJ2-1; no clear D. CDR1 SGHVS and CDR2 FNYEAQ come from the germline V gene. The V gene lost 1 base and the J gene lost 9 bases, with 7 bases spanning the gap. The CDR3 loop spans 12 amino acids. The CDR3 sequence: CASSLGMGEQFF. The CDR3 DNA is TGTGCCAGCAGCTTAGGGATGGGTGAGCAGTTCTTC.